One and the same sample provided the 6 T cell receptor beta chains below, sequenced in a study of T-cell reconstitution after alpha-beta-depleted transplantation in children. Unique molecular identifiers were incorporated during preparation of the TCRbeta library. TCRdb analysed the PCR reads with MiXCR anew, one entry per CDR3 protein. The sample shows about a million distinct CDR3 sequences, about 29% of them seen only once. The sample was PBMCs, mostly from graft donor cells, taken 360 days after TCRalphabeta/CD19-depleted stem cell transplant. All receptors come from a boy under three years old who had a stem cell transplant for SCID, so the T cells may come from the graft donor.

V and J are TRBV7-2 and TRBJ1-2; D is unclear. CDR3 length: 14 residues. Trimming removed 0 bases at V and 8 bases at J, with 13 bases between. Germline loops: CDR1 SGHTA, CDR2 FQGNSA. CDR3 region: CASSLAPLSGGYTF. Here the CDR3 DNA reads TGTGCCAGCAGCTTAGCGCCCCTGTCTGGGGGCTACACCTTC.

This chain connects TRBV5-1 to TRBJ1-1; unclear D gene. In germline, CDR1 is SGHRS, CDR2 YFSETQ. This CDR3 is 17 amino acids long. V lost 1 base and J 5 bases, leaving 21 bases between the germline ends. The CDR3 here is CASSLTIAGHLGTEAFF. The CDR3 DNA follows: TGCGCCAGCAGCTTGACTATTGCGGGCCACCTGGGAACTGAAGCTTTCTTT.

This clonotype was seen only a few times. The CDR3 region is CATSRDKRLTEQFF. CDR3 in DNA: TGTGCCACCAGCAGAGATAAACGCCTAACTGAGCAGTTCTTC. The chain carries TRBV15 and TRBJ2-1; no reliable D call. The CDR3 is 14 amino acids. In germline, CDR1 is LNHNV, CDR2 YYDKDF (reference sequence). Trimming took off 0 bases at V and 9 bases at J, with 12 bases between the two ends. Supplemented by reference TRBV15 and TRBJ2-1, the full variable domain reads DAMVIQNPRYQVTQFGKPVTLSCSQTLNHNVMYWYQQKSSQAPKLLFHYYDKDFNNEADTPDNFQSRRPNTSFCFLDIRSPGLGDTAMYLCATSRDKRLTEQFFGPGTRLTVL.

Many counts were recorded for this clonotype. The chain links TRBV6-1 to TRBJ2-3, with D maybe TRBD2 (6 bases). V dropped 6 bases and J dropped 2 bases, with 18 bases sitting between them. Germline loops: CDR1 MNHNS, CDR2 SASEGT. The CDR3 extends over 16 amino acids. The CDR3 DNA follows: TGTGCCAGCAGCCAATCGGGCGGGGTTCTCACAGATACGCAGTATTTT. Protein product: CASSQSGGVLTDTQYF.

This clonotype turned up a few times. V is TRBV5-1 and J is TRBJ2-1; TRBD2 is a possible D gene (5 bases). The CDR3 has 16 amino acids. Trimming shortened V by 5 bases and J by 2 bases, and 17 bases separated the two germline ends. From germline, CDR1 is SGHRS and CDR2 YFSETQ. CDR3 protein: CASRRDGALTYNEQFF. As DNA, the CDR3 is TGCGCCAGCAGGAGGGATGGAGCCTTAACCTACAATGAGCAGTTCTTC.

The CDR3 sequence: CSAFLAGENSYEQYF. The CDR3 DNA sequence: TGCAGTGCCTTCTTAGCGGGGGAAAACTCCTACGAGCAGTACTTC. The chain recombines TRBV20-1 with TRBJ2-7, with TRBD2 identical over 9 bases. This CDR3 is built from 15 residues. J gave up 0 bases and V 6 bases, and 9 bases lay outside the gene matches. Looked up from germline, CDR1 is DFQATT and CDR2 is SNEGSKA (reference sequence).